This TCR beta chain is drawn from a study of human T cells and chemical hapten exposure. The study's findings and limits: With patch test score, the counts of PT1 expanded TCRs showed a positive correlation. DPC sensitization produced no change in TCRs with frequency above 1 in 1000.

Time point reported: pre-sensitization, week 0. Treatment reported: therapeutic diphenylcyclopropenone sensitization with weekly scalp DPC. Regarding this clonotype: The antigen remains undetermined.

Individual cDNA molecules each carried unique molecular identifiers attached by the library. TCRdb independently ran MiXCR on the RACE reads; one entry per CDR3 protein. Altogether more than 300,000 distinct CDR3 sequences are present, about 5.1% being singletons, with the ten largest covering 2.5% to 3%. Germline V lookup: CDR1 KGHSH, CDR2 LQKENI. The length of the CDR3 is 16 residues. Trimming stripped 3 bases from V and 0 bases from J, with 12 bases between. This TCR was recovered from a woman between 50 and 59 years old with alopecia areata. Some clones in this sample may be carry-over from other donors' samples. The specimen comprised whole blood, sampled in connection with sensitization to the hapten diphenylcyclopropenone (DPC). The chain recombines TRBV18 with TRBJ1-3; no firm D call. The CDR3: CASSPSGVYSGNTIYF. The CDR3 nucleotides are TGTGCCAGCTCACCGTCAGGCGTATACTCTGGAAACACCATATATTTT.